The 16 T cell receptor beta chains listed next were all sequenced from one sample in a study of CD8+ T cells in alopecia areata. In each case, RNA was isolated and then reverse transcribed into cDNA as the sequencing template. Only in-frame clones appear in the TCRdb table, and some are missing; sequencing was by immunoSEQ multiplex PCR. The table includes 100,000 to 150,000 clones, roughly 60% detected once. The treatment was: oral pan-JAK inhibitor, 5-10 mg twice daily. Material: CD8+ T cells sorted from blood, obtained at week 4, from a patient treated with tofacitinib. Receptors were obtained from a human donor with alopecia areata.

The V call is TRBV7-6, the J call TRBJ2-7; a possible D gene is TRBD2 (6 bases). There are 14 residues in the CDR3. Trimming removed 2 bases from V and 2 bases from J, with 10 bases in between. CDR1 SGHVS and CDR2 FNYEAQ come from the germline V gene. CDR3 in amino acids: CASSLWGDTYEQYF. CDR3 sequence (DNA): TGTGCCAGCAGCTTATGGGGGGATACCTACGAGCAGTACTTC.

The V call is TRBV7-9, the J call TRBJ1-2, with D uncertain. This CDR3 is 12 amino acids long. Germline V gene sequence: CDR1 SEHNR, CDR2 FQNEAQ (reference sequence). V was pared by 2 bases and J by 6 bases, with 7 bases between. CDR3 protein: CASSLFSDGYTF. The CDR3 bases are TGTGCCAGCAGCTTATTCTCCGATGGCTACACCTTC.

This chain connects TRBV7-2 to TRBJ1-1; D remains unclear. The V end lost 5 bases, the J end lost 6 bases, and 16 bases lay between the germline ends. The length of the CDR3 is 14 residues. CDR1 and CDR2 (germline): SGHTA, FQGNSA. This chain's CDR3 is CASSPDSPSPEAFF. The CDR3 nucleotides read TGTGCCAGCAGCCCAGACTCCCCCAGCCCTGAAGCTTTCTTT. Variable domain in full (rest from reference TRBV7-2 and TRBJ1-1): GAGVSQSPSNKVTEKGKDVELRCDPISGHTALYWYRQSLGQGLEFLIYFQGNSAPDKSGLPSDRFSAERTGGSVSTLTIQRTQQEDSAVYLCASSPDSPSPEAFFGQGTRLTVV.

The gene calls are TRBV19 and TRBJ2-7; the match to TRBD1 covers 7 bases. The V gene's germline CDR1 is LNHDA and CDR2 SQIVND (reference sequence). Trimming took 5 bases from V and 5 from J; bases not matched to a gene: 9. There are 14 residues in the CDR3. The CDR3 DNA reads as TGTGCCAGTAGTGTTTCAGGGGGAATTCACGAGCAGTACTTC. Its protein product is CASSVSGGIHEQYF.

The chain is built from TRBV7-9 and TRBJ2-7; 11 positions match TRBD1. Germline trimming cut 7 bases from V and 5 bases from J; bases unmatched to any gene: 4. The germline CDR1 and CDR2 sequences are SEHNR and FQNEAQ (reference sequence). The CDR3 length is 13 residues. The CDR3 loop reads CASMRDRGNEQYF. DNA of the CDR3: TGTGCCAGCATGAGGGACAGGGGGAACGAGCAGTACTTC.

The rearrangement uses TRBV29-1 and TRBJ2-1; 10 nucleotides agree with TRBD2. The CDR3 runs to 14 residues. CDR1 is SQVTM, CDR2 ANQGSEA, per germline. The junction had 1 base not matched to a gene; V was cut back by 2 bases and J by 3 bases. The CDR3 DNA sequence: TGCAGCGTTGAACTAGCGGGGGTCTACAATGAGCAGTTCTTC. The encoded protein is CSVELAGVYNEQFF.

This chain joins TRBV29-1 and TRBJ1-1; the D is unclear. This CDR3 comprises 13 residues. V lost 2 bases to trimming and J lost 1 base, with 8 bases between them. Germline loops: CDR1 SQVTM, CDR2 ANQGSEA. CDR3 residues: CSVEFRENTEAFF. Here the CDR3 DNA reads TGCAGCGTTGAATTCCGGGAGAACACTGAAGCTTTCTTT.

This clone was found a few times. J is TRBJ1-5 and V is TRBV5-6, with unresolved D. V was shortened by 0 bases and J by 3 bases, with 1 base between the two germline ends. The V gene's germline CDR1 is SGHDT and CDR2 YYEEEE. The CDR3 sequence is 12 residues long. Written as DNA, the CDR3 is TGTGCCAGCAGCTTGGCCAATCAGCCCCAGCATTTT. It is translated as CASSLANQPQHF.

The chain recombines TRBV5-6 with TRBJ2-1; 12 nucleotides agree with TRBD2. This CDR3 is 16 amino acids long. The V segment lost 1 base and the J segment 4 bases; nucleotides outside the gene matches: 3. Germline lookup yields CDR1 SGHDT and CDR2 YYEEEE. In DNA, the CDR3 is TGTGCCAGCAGCTTGCGGACTAGCGGGGAGTACAATGAGCAGTTCTTC. Translation gives CASSLRTSGEYNEQFF.

As to this clone: Within the sample, other DNA sequences also encode this same CDR3. The rearrangement joins TRBV27 to TRBJ2-5; the D is unclear. Germline CDR1 MNHEY, CDR2 SMNVEV (reference sequence). V lost 1 base and J lost 4, with 4 bases in between. The CDR3 has 12 residues. The CDR3 here is CASSLLGETQYF. As DNA, the CDR3 is TGTGCCAGCAGTTTATTAGGAGAGACCCAGTACTTC.

The chain is built from TRBV6-5 and TRBJ1-1; 8 bases fit TRBD1. Germline trimming cut 6 bases from V and 4 bases from J; bases unmatched to any gene: 7. CDR1 and CDR2 (germline): MNHEY, SVGAGI. This CDR3 spans 14 amino acids. For the CDR3, the DNA is TGTGCCAGCAGCCCTTCAGGGGGCATCACTGAAGCTTTCTTT. It codes for CASSPSGGITEAFF.

This clone was counted between two and nine times. The chain is built from TRBV6-1 and TRBJ1-2, with D hard to call. This CDR3 region has 13 residues. V was clipped by 5 bases and J by 8 bases, with 15 bases between them. Germline V gene sequence: CDR1 MNHNS, CDR2 SASEGT. The CDR3 region is CASSYDETAGYTF. Here the CDR3 DNA reads TGTGCCAGCAGTTATGATGAGACCGCGGGCTACACCTTC.

The J gene is TRBJ1-1, the V gene TRBV10-3; maybe TRBD1 (6 bases). This CDR3 has 11 residues. Germline assignment: CDR1 ENHRY and CDR2 SYGVKD. V lost 8 bases to trimming and J lost 4 bases, with 8 bases between them. CDR3 amino acids: CAILQGTEAFF. The CDR3 nucleotides read TGTGCCATCCTACAGGGCACTGAAGCTTTCTTT.

The chain couples TRBV29-1 to TRBJ2-7, with 11 bases that match TRBD2. V shed 6 bases, J shed 1 base, and the junction held 5 bases outside the gene matches. CDR1 is SQVTM, CDR2 ANQGSEA, per germline. The CDR3 spans 14 residues. CDR3 amino acids: CSVCGTSGSYEQYF. In DNA, the CDR3 is TGCAGCGTCTGTGGGACTAGCGGATCCTACGAGCAGTACTTC.

CDR3 coding DNA: TGTGCCAGCAGCTTAGCTCGGCCCCAAGAGACCCAGTACTTC. Its translation is CASSLARPQETQYF. The chain recombines TRBV7-9 with TRBJ2-5; D ambiguous. This CDR3 region has 14 residues. Germline CDR1 reads SEHNR; CDR2 reads FQNEAQ (reference sequence). The V and J ends lost 0 bases and 1 base respectively, with 6 bases between them.

This clone was detected only a few times. CDR3 amino acids: CASSLGFSYEQYF. For the CDR3, the DNA is TGTGCCAGCAGCTTAGGATTCTCCTACGAGCAGTACTTC. The rearrangement uses TRBV11-1 and TRBJ2-7; no reliable D call. This CDR3 is built from 13 residues. V was trimmed by 1 base and J by 0 bases, leaving 4 bases between them. Germline V gives CDR1 SGHAT, CDR2 FQDESV (reference sequence).